Presented here are 18 T cell receptor beta chains from one specimen sequenced in a study of CXCR3-negative and CXCR3-positive naive CD8 T cells. Study-wide results and limits: Comparison of naive cells showed more hydrophobic TRB CDR3s in CXCR3-positive than in CXCR3-negative naive cells.

UMI-labeled TRB cDNA libraries were prepared by 5' RACE. TCRdb processed the 5' RACE reads again and assigns one entry to each CDR3 protein, with no DNA. This table holds about 150,000 distinct CDR3 sequences. What these receptors recognize is not known. The sequenced material came from naive CXCR3+ CD8+ T cells from blood. Stated subset: CD45RO-CCR7+CD27+CD95- naive CD8+ T cells expressing CXCR3 (TNR3+). All receptors come from a human donor in good health. Some clones in this sample may be carry-over from other donors' samples.

This rearrangement joins TRBV4-3 to TRBJ1-2. Germline V gene data show CDR1 as LGHNA and CDR2 as YSLEER. The CDR3 runs 13 residues. CDR3 amino acids: CASSQDSLNGYTF.

The J gene is TRBJ1-2, the V gene TRBV12-2; TCRdb outputs TRBD1, but without DNA this stays unchecked. TRBV12-2 is a known pseudogene. The CDR3 is 15 residues long. The CDR3 reads CASRQWDSDNYGYTF.

The chain has TRBV9 and TRBJ1-2; TCRdb's D call, TRBD1, is unchecked because there is no DNA. There are 15 residues in the CDR3. Germline V gene lookup returns CDR1 SGDLS and CDR2 YYNGEE. The CDR3 region is CASAHRGTGIYGYTF.

V is TRBV7-9 and J is TRBJ2-7. CDR3 length equals 13 residues. Germline CDR1 and CDR2: SEHNR and FQNEAQ (reference sequence). CDR3 amino acids: CASSHRGSYEQYF.

The chain is built from TRBV19 and TRBJ2-5; absent DNA, TCRdb's TRBD2 call cannot be checked. CDR3 length: 15 amino acids. Germline V gives CDR1 LNHDA, CDR2 SQIVND (reference sequence). CDR3 sequence: CASSSGTAGWETQYF.

This sequence joins TRBV29-1 and TRBJ2-2. The CDR3 extends over 15 amino acids. Per the germline V gene, CDR1 is SQVTM and CDR2 is ANQGSEA. CDR3 in amino acids: CSVESTDANTGELFF.

This chain joins TRBV14 and TRBJ1-1. Per the germline V gene, CDR1 is SGHDN and CDR2 is FVKESK. CDR3 length: 16 amino acids. CDR3 region: CASSQDLGVVGTEAFF.

The V gene is TRBV4-1, the J gene TRBJ2-3; absent DNA, TCRdb's TRBD2 call cannot be checked. CDR1 and CDR2 from the germline V gene are MGHRA and YSYEKL. The CDR3 loop spans 16 amino acids. The CDR3: CASSHAGTSGISTQYF.

V gene TRBV27 combines with J gene TRBJ1-1. Germline CDR1 MNHEY, CDR2 SMNVEV (reference sequence). There are 14 residues in the CDR3. CDR3 loop: CASSLNGINIEAFF.

The V call is TRBV28, the J call TRBJ1-3; with no DNA, the TCRdb D assignment of TRBD1 cannot be verified. CDR3 size: 16 residues. CDR1 MDHEN and CDR2 SYDVKM come from the germline V gene. CDR3 sequence: CASGWTGASSGNTIYF.

V is TRBV15 and J is TRBJ2-5; TCRdb's D gene call, TRBD1, goes unchecked for lack of DNA. The germline CDR1 and CDR2 sequences are LNHNV and YYDKDF (reference sequence). CDR3 length equals 14 residues. CDR3: CATSRDTAGRTQYF.

The chain employs TRBV20-1 and TRBJ2-6; checking the TCRdb D call of TRBD2 is not possible without DNA. Germline V gene lookup returns CDR1 DFQATT and CDR2 SNEGSKA (reference sequence). The CDR3 is 17 residues long. The CDR3 is CSARGTGKLSGANVLTF.

This chain uses TRBV6-6 with TRBJ2-7; the TCRdb call, TRBD1, lacks DNA for checking. The CDR3 length is 16 residues. Germline values: CDR1 MNHNY, CDR2 SVGAGI (reference sequence). The CDR3 protein is CASSYAAGQGGYEQYF.

The chain combines TRBV27 with TRBJ2-1; TCRdb's D call of TRBD2 is untestable without DNA. Germline assignment: CDR1 MNHEY and CDR2 SMNVEV (reference sequence). The CDR3 length is 16 residues. CDR3 protein: CASSLILAGGPNEQFF.

The V call is TRBV28, the J call TRBJ2-7; TCRdb indicates TRBD1, and absent DNA this call remains unverified. The CDR3 consists of 12 residues. Germline lookup yields CDR1 MDHEN and CDR2 SYDVKM. This chain's CDR3 is CASKPGGYEQYF.

The chain joins TRBV18 to TRBJ2-7; TCRdb's D gene call, TRBD1, goes unchecked for lack of DNA. CDR1 KGHSH and CDR2 LQKENI come from the germline V gene. This CDR3 has 17 residues. CDR3 amino acids: CASSLIMVEGIVSEQYF.

The V call is TRBV5-8, the J call TRBJ2-1. CDR3 length equals 15 residues. The germline gives CDR1 SGHTS, CDR2 YDEGEE. The CDR3 here is CAGSPGQGSYNEQFF.

The CDR3 sequence is CASSLDYAGGASGNEQFF. This chain uses TRBV7-9 with TRBJ2-1; TCRdb calls TRBD2, which cannot be checked without DNA. The CDR3 is 18 amino acids. CDR1 is SEHNR, CDR2 FQNEAQ, per germline (reference sequence).